This T cell receptor beta chain was observed in a study of beta chain features in type 1 diabetes. Findings and caveats of the study: In all four CD4+ subsets, TCRB CDR3 length was significantly, moderately reduced in type 1 diabetes.

What was sequenced were expressed TCRB transcripts, since all of the isolated RNA had been reverse transcribed. Data came from immunoSEQ multiplex PCR; TCRdb stores just in-frame clones and leaves some out. The sample holds about 280,000 clones, around 16% seen once. The CDR3 is 11 residues long. The germline V and J ends were trimmed by 7 bases and 7 bases, with 13 bases remaining between them. Germline V gene sequence: CDR1 SQVTM, CDR2 ANQGSEA. The table lists this clone with a few counts. Antigen: not known. The sequenced sample was naive CD4+ T cells from blood. This clonotype was obtained from a man aged 18-30 years with type 1 diabetes. The chain couples TRBV29-1 to TRBJ1-2; no clear D gene. The CDR3 DNA follows: TGCAGCGGCGGGTACGTGGGTGGCTACACCTTC. Protein product: CSGGYVGGYTF.